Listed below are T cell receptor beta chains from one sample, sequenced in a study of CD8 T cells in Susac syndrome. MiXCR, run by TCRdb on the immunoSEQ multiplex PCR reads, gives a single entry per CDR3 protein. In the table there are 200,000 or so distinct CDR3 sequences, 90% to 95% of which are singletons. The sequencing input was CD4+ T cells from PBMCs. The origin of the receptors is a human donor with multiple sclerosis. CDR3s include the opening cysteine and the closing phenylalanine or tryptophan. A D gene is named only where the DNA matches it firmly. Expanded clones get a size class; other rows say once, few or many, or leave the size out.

DNA: TGTGCCTGGAGTGGGACTAGCGGGGGCGGCGGGTACTTC
CDR3: CAWSGTSGGGGYF
J: TRBJ2-5
V: TRBV30
D: TRBD2
size: few

DNA: TGTGCCAGCTCATTAACCGTGACAGGGGGCGCGGTTGGCACTGAAGCTTTCTTT
CDR3: CASSLTVTGGAVGTEAFF
J: TRBJ1-1
V: TRBV18
D: TRBD1
size: NA

DNA: TGTGCCAGCATCCGCAAACGGGATCTAGACGAGCAGTACTTC
CDR3: CASIRKRDLDEQYF
J: TRBJ2-7
V: TRBV9
D: NA
size: NA

DNA: TGTGCCAGCAGCAACCGGGACAGATATGGCTACACCTTC
CDR3: CASSNRDRYGYTF
J: TRBJ1-2
V: TRBV11-3
D: TRBD1
size: NA

DNA: TGTGCCAGCGGCAAGATGGGGCAGTTCTTC
CDR3: CASGKMGQFF
J: TRBJ2-1
V: TRBV28
D: NA
size: NA

DNA: TGCAGTGCTAAGGACGCCACCATAGGGACTGAAGCTTTCTTT
CDR3: CSAKDATIGTEAFF
J: TRBJ1-1
V: TRBV20-1
D: NA
size: NA

DNA: TGTGCCAGCAGCTTAAATAGGGTCGGACAGCCCCAGCATTTT
CDR3: CASSLNRVGQPQHF
J: TRBJ1-5
V: TRBV11-2
D: NA
size: NA

DNA: TGTGCTAGTGGCACAGCGGGCGAGCAGTACTTC
CDR3: CASGTAGEQYF
J: TRBJ2-7
V: TRBV12-5
D: NA
size: NA

DNA: TGTGCCAGCTCACCAGACCAGTTAACCGGGGAGCTGTTTTTT
CDR3: CASSPDQLTGELFF
J: TRBJ2-2
V: TRBV18
D: NA
size: NA

DNA: TGTGCCAGCAGCCGCGGACAGGATTACTATCAGCCCCAGCATTTT
CDR3: CASSRGQDYYQPQHF
J: TRBJ1-5
V: TRBV7-2
D: TRBD1
size: NA

DNA: TGCAGCGTTGGTGACTCCTCCTTC
CDR3: CSVGDSSF
J: TRBJ2-7
V: TRBV29-1
D: NA
size: NA

DNA: TGTGCCAGCAGTCACCTAACCCTCGGGAAGATAGGACGCCTCTATGGCTACACCTTC
CDR3: CASSHLTLGKIGRLYGYTF
J: TRBJ1-2
V: TRBV27
D: NA
size: NA

DNA: TGTGCCTGGAGGGGGGGGGTTGGCAATCAGCCCCAGCATTTT
CDR3: CAWRGGVGNQPQHF
J: TRBJ1-5
V: TRBV30
D: NA
size: once

DNA: TGTGCCACCTCGACAATAATAGCAGGCGGCTACACCTTC
CDR3: CATSTIIAGGYTF
J: TRBJ1-2
V: TRBV12-3/TRBV12-4
D: NA
size: NA

DNA: TGCAGCGCCAGACCCGCCGGGGCCCTCACAGATACGCAGTATTTT
CDR3: CSARPAGALTDTQYF
J: TRBJ2-3
V: TRBV29-1
D: NA
size: NA

DNA: TGTGCCAGCGGGGGGACACCTTCTGGGGCCAACGTCCTGACTTTC
CDR3: CASGGTPSGANVLTF
J: TRBJ2-6
V: TRBV6-5
D: NA
size: NA

DNA: TGTGCCAGCACACCCACAGGGTCCTACAATGAGCAGTTCTTC
CDR3: CASTPTGSYNEQFF
J: TRBJ2-1
V: TRBV12-3/TRBV12-4
D: NA
size: NA

DNA: TGTGCCAGCAGCTTCCGGGACAGGGGGCCCTATGGCTACACCTTC
CDR3: CASSFRDRGPYGYTF
J: TRBJ1-2
V: TRBV7-9
D: TRBD1
size: NA

DNA: TGTGCCAGCAGCCTACAGAGCGGAGAAGAGACCCAGTACTTC
CDR3: CASSLQSGEETQYF
J: TRBJ2-5
V: TRBV6-1
D: NA
size: NA

DNA: TGCAGTGCTCGCCGAGAGACCCAGTACTTC
CDR3: CSARRETQYF
J: TRBJ2-5
V: TRBV20-1
D: NA
size: few

DNA: TGCAGTGCAGGGGGACATCGGGAGACCCAGTACTTC
CDR3: CSAGGHRETQYF
J: TRBJ2-5
V: TRBV20-1
D: NA
size: NA

DNA: TGTGCCAGCGCTTTGGTTGGGGCCAACGTCCTGACTTTC
CDR3: CASALVGANVLTF
J: TRBJ2-6
V: TRBV12-3/TRBV12-4
D: NA
size: NA

DNA: TGTGCTAGTGGTTTAAACCGACCACCCTACGAGCAGTACTTC
CDR3: CASGLNRPPYEQYF
J: TRBJ2-7
V: TRBV12-5
D: NA
size: NA

DNA: TGTGCCAGCTCACCAGATGTCAGCTATGGCTACACCTTC
CDR3: CASSPDVSYGYTF
J: TRBJ1-2
V: TRBV18
D: NA
size: NA

DNA: TGCAGCGTTCAGGGGGAACCGCTTGAGGCTTTCTTT
CDR3: CSVQGEPLEAFF
J: TRBJ1-1
V: TRBV29-1
D: TRBD1
size: NA

DNA: TGTGCCAGCAGCCCCTGGGACGGCTCCTACGAGCAGTACTTC
CDR3: CASSPWDGSYEQYF
J: TRBJ2-7
V: TRBV7-9
D: NA
size: NA

DNA: TGCAGCGTTGGATCAGATACGCAGTATTTT
CDR3: CSVGSDTQYF
J: TRBJ2-3
V: TRBV29-1
D: NA
size: NA

DNA: TGTGCCAGCTCACCAAAAGACTACAATGAGCAGTTCTTC
CDR3: CASSPKDYNEQFF
J: TRBJ2-1
V: TRBV18
D: NA
size: NA

DNA: TGTGCCACCAGTGATGGAGGGCACCCCAATCAGCCCCAGCATTTT
CDR3: CATSDGGHPNQPQHF
J: TRBJ1-5
V: TRBV24-1
D: NA
size: NA

DNA: TGTGCCAGCAGCCAAGACGGGAGTTACAATGAGCAGTTCTTC
CDR3: CASSQDGSYNEQFF
J: TRBJ2-1
V: TRBV4-2
D: NA
size: once

DNA: TGTGCCAGCACCCCAGAAAGACAGGGGAACACTGAAGCTTTCTTT
CDR3: CASTPERQGNTEAFF
J: TRBJ1-1
V: TRBV5-4
D: TRBD1
size: NA

DNA: TGTGCCAGCAGCTTAACAGGGCCCTATAATTCACCCCTCCACTTT
CDR3: CASSLTGPYNSPLHF
J: TRBJ1-6
V: TRBV7-3
D: NA
size: NA

DNA: TGTGCCAGCAGCCTTTCACCCCCCAGCGGGGGTTACAATGAGCAGTTCTTC
CDR3: CASSLSPPSGGYNEQFF
J: TRBJ2-1
V: TRBV3-1
D: TRBD2
size: NA

DNA: TGTGCCAGCAGTGTCCAGACAAACTATGGCTACACCTTC
CDR3: CASSVQTNYGYTF
J: TRBJ1-2
V: TRBV2
D: NA
size: NA

DNA: TGTGCCAGCAGTCGAGCGGGAGCCAACGAGCAGTACTTC
CDR3: CASSRAGANEQYF
J: TRBJ2-7
V: TRBV5-6
D: TRBD2
size: NA

DNA: TGTGCCCCCACCGGGACGCCTTCTGTCGACGAGCAGTACTTC
CDR3: CAPTGTPSVDEQYF
J: TRBJ2-7
V: TRBV24-1
D: NA
size: NA

DNA: TGTGCCAGCAGCCAAGCCCCCGGGACTAACTATGGCTACACCTTC
CDR3: CASSQAPGTNYGYTF
J: TRBJ1-2
V: TRBV3-1
D: NA
size: NA

DNA: TGTGCCAGCAGCGTAAGGGGGGCCCTGGGCTCCGAGCAGTACTTC
CDR3: CASSVRGALGSEQYF
J: TRBJ2-7
V: TRBV9
D: NA
size: NA

DNA: TGCAGCGTTGAAGAGTCCGGACTAGCGGGACTCTACGAGCAGTACTTC
CDR3: CSVEESGLAGLYEQYF
J: TRBJ2-7
V: TRBV29-1
D: TRBD2
size: NA

DNA: TGTGCCTGGAGTGTACAGGCAGATACGCAGTATTTT
CDR3: CAWSVQADTQYF
J: TRBJ2-3
V: TRBV30
D: NA
size: NA

DNA: TGTGCCAGCAGTGGATACAGGGAGTACGAGCAGTACTTC
CDR3: CASSGYREYEQYF
J: TRBJ2-7
V: TRBV25-1
D: NA
size: NA

DNA: TGCAGTGCTGTAGTGGGGGCCCAGCCCCAGCATTTT
CDR3: CSAVVGAQPQHF
J: TRBJ1-5
V: TRBV20-1
D: NA
size: NA

DNA: TGTGCCACCAGCAGCGGACACGTTGCAACTAATGAAAAACTGTTTTTT
CDR3: CATSSGHVATNEKLFF
J: TRBJ1-4
V: TRBV15
D: NA
size: NA

DNA: TGTGCCAGCAGTTTAAGCACAGCCTCCTACGAGCAGTACTTC
CDR3: CASSLSTASYEQYF
J: TRBJ2-7
V: TRBV28
D: NA
size: NA

DNA: TGTGCCATCAGTGAGTCGAGCCACGGTTTTAACTATGGCTACACCTTC
CDR3: CAISESSHGFNYGYTF
J: TRBJ1-2
V: TRBV10-3
D: NA
size: NA

DNA: TGCGCCAGCAGCCAAGAACAAAACTACGAGCAGTACTTC
CDR3: CASSQEQNYEQYF
J: TRBJ2-7
V: TRBV4-1
D: NA
size: NA

DNA: TGTGCCAGCAGCGTAGAAAATGAGCAGTTCTTC
CDR3: CASSVENEQFF
J: TRBJ2-1
V: TRBV9
D: NA
size: NA

DNA: TGCAGTGCTACACCGGGACAGGCCCCGCCTGAGCAGTTCTTC
CDR3: CSATPGQAPPEQFF
J: TRBJ2-1
V: TRBV20-1
D: TRBD1
size: NA

DNA: TGCAGCGTTGATGGAACCGGGGAGCTGTTTTTT
CDR3: CSVDGTGELFF
J: TRBJ2-2
V: TRBV29-1
D: NA
size: NA

DNA: TGTGCCTGGAGCCCGGACAGGTGGAGCGGCTACACCTTC
CDR3: CAWSPDRWSGYTF
J: TRBJ1-2
V: TRBV30
D: TRBD1
size: NA

DNA: TGTGCCAGCTCCGCGGAAGATACGCAGTATTTT
CDR3: CASSAEDTQYF
J: TRBJ2-3
V: TRBV7-9
D: NA
size: few

DNA: TGTGCCAGCAGAGACAGGGCAGGTTATGGAAACACCATATATTTT
CDR3: CASRDRAGYGNTIYF
J: TRBJ1-3
V: TRBV6-6
D: TRBD1
size: NA

DNA: TGTGCCAGCAGCTTAAATGTTGCCCTCCAAGAGACCCAGTACTTC
CDR3: CASSLNVALQETQYF
J: TRBJ2-5
V: TRBV7-9
D: NA
size: NA

DNA: TGTGCCAGCAGTTTAAGCCCGAACACTGAAGCTTTCTTT
CDR3: CASSLSPNTEAFF
J: TRBJ1-1
V: TRBV12-3/TRBV12-4
D: NA
size: once

DNA: TGTGCCAGCAGCTTAAGAGCGGGGGACGGGCCAGATACGCAGTATTTT
CDR3: CASSLRAGDGPDTQYF
J: TRBJ2-3
V: TRBV7-3
D: TRBD2
size: NA